This is a list of T cell receptor beta chains from one sample in a study of metastatic and nonmetastatic thyroid tumors. TCRdb reassembled clones from the PCR reads with MiXCR. Of about 24,000 clones in the sample, around 20% were seen once. The sample taken for sequencing was blood. The receptors here all came from a male donor with papillary thyroid cancer or a benign thyroid nodule (not recorded which). Some clones in this sample may be carry-over from other donors' samples. CDR3s include the opening cysteine and the closing phenylalanine or tryptophan. D genes are given only for firm matches. Expanded clones get a size class; other rows say once, few or many, or leave the size out.

v_gene	d_gene	j_gene	abundance	CDR3aa	CDR3nt
TRBV11-3	-	TRBJ2-2	many	CASSLRGVNGELFF	TGTGCCAGCAGCCTCAGGGGGGTGAACGGGGAGCTGTTTTTT
TRBV27	TRBD2	TRBJ2-1	many	CASSLSPLGLAGGGKQFF	TGTGCCAGCAGTTTATCGCCTCTCGGGCTAGCGGGAGGAGGGAAGCAGTTCTTC
TRBV5-1	TRBD1	TRBJ1-1	few	CASSPSGVAGGNTEAFF	TGCGCCAGCAGCCCTTCAGGGGTGGCAGGGGGGAACACCGAAGCTTTCTTT
TRBV4-3	TRBD2	TRBJ2-3	many	CASSQEGLAGSDTQYF	TGCGCCAGCAGCCAGGAGGGACTAGCGGGATCAGATACGCAGTATTTT
TRBV5-5	-	TRBJ2-2	many	CASIRENTGELFF	TGTGCCAGCATTAGAGAGAACACCGGGGAGCTGTTTTTT
TRBV11-2	-	TRBJ2-2	-	CASILRWVGKNTGELFF	TGTGCCAGCATCTTACGATGGGTGGGGAAGAACACCGGGGAGCTGTTTTTT
TRBV7-9	TRBD2	TRBJ2-3	few	CASSGAGGLWYF	TGTGCCAGCAGCGGAGCGGGAGGCCTCTGGTATTTT
TRBV5-1	TRBD1	TRBJ2-3	many	CASSRDRPDTQYF	TGCGCCAGCAGCAGGGACAGGCCGGATACGCAGTATTTT
TRBV19	-	TRBJ2-7	-	CASSKSGMCEQYF	TGTGCCAGTAGTAAATCGGGGATGTGCGAGCAGTACTTC
TRBV19	-	TRBJ1-1	few	CASRGQDSLTEAFF	TGTGCCAGTAGGGGGCAAGACAGTTTGACTGAAGCTTTCTTT
TRBV5-1	-	TRBJ2-7	many	CASSSSWGEQYF	TGCGCCAGCAGCTCATCTTGGGGTGAGCAGTACTTC
TRBV30	-	TRBJ2-7	-	CACHKTGDEQYF	TGTGCCTGCCACAAGACAGGAGACGAGCAGTACTTC
TRBV28	-	TRBJ1-6	few	CASSFAPYNSPLHF	TGTGCCAGCAGTTTTGCACCTTATAATTCACCCCTCCACTTT
TRBV6-1	-	TRBJ2-7	few	CASRGFNEQYF	TGTGCCAGCAGGGGGTTCAACGAGCAGTACTTC
TRBV10-3	-	TRBJ2-1	many	CAIRTGDIAGANEQFF	TGTGCCATCAGGACAGGGGATATAGCGGGAGCCAATGAGCAGTTCTTC
TRBV28	TRBD2	TRBJ2-5	many	CASSSGLAGQWGQETQYF	TGTGCCAGCAGTTCCGGACTAGCGGGGCAGTGGGGTCAGGAGACCCAGTACTTC
TRBV7-9	-	TRBJ2-1	many	CASSLGRRDLGTDEQFF	TGTGCCAGCAGCTTAGGTCGGAGGGACCTAGGGACGGATGAGCAGTTCTTC
TRBV11-1	-	TRBJ2-4	many	CASSALGADPRLAKNIQYF	TGTGCCAGCAGCGCCCTGGGGGCAGATCCACGCCTGGCCAAAAACATTCAGTACTTC
TRBV6-2/TRBV6-3	TRBD1	TRBJ2-2	many	CASTDRGAVNTGELFF	TGTGCCAGCACCGACAGGGGCGCCGTGAACACCGGGGAGCTGTTTTTT
TRBV28	-	TRBJ1-4	-	CASSPLVGGVNGEKPFF	TGTGCCAGCAGTCCACTGGTAGGGGGGGTCAATGGGGAAAAACCGTTTTTT
TRBV19	-	TRBJ1-1	few	CARDVSFGDTEAFF	TGTGCCAGGGACGTCAGTTTCGGAGACACTGAAGCTTTCTTT
TRBV5-1	-	TRBJ2-5	once	CATSRGLGDIQYF	TGCGCCACCTCAAGGGGTCTAGGGGATATCCAGTACTTC
TRBV4-2	TRBD2	TRBJ2-1	many	CASSPDTSGRASHEQFF	TGTGCCAGCAGCCCGGATACTAGCGGGAGGGCCAGCCATGAGCAGTTCTTC
TRBV7-2	-	TRBJ1-6	-	CASSRRTDYNSPLHF	TGTGCCAGCAGCCGAAGGACAGACTATAATTCACCCCTCCACTTT
TRBV7-2	TRBD2	TRBJ2-7	many	CASSQGLAGGLYEQYF	TGTGCCAGCAGCCAGGGACTAGCGGGAGGTCTATACGAGCAGTACTTC
TRBV30	-	TRBJ1-1	few	CAWRGGTLQAFF	TGTGCCTGGAGGGGGGGGACTTTACAAGCTTTCTTT
TRBV11-2	-	TRBJ2-2	-	CASSQGPLTGELFF	TGTGCCAGCAGCCAGGGACCGCTCACCGGGGAGCTGTTTTTT
TRBV2	TRBD1	TRBJ1-5	few	CASIDREGQPQHF	TGTGCCAGCATTGACAGGGAAGGTCAGCCCCAGCATTTT
TRBV27	-	TRBJ2-4	few	CASSPWVWVGAKNIQYF	TGTGCCAGCAGCCCCTGGGTCTGGGTGGGAGCCAAAAACATTCAGTACTTC
TRBV5-1	-	TRBJ2-3	many	CASSLDLDSAFTDTQYF	TGCGCCAGCAGCTTGGATCTGGACAGCGCTTTCACAGATACGCAGTATTTT